Listed here are 11 T cell receptor beta chains from one sample, sequenced in a study of OX40 agonist ivuxolimab in advanced cancers. Some clones are missing from TCRdb's copy, which holds only in-frame ones; the method was immunoSEQ multiplex PCR. This table has around 92,000 clones, approximately 80% appearing once. The sequenced sample was CD4+ or CD8+ T cells sorted from blood, obtained in a trial of the OX40 agonist ivuxolimab. All receptors come from an adult with an advanced solid tumor such as melanoma, head and neck, liver or kidney cancer.

This rearrangement joins TRBV2 to TRBJ2-1; D is ambiguous. CDR1 is SNHLY and CDR2 is FYNNEI in the germline V gene. V gave up 4 bases and J gave up 6 bases, with 4 bases separating them. The CDR3 has 11 residues. The CDR3 sequence is CASSGANEQFF. The CDR3 DNA follows: TGTGCCAGCAGTGGCGCCAATGAGCAGTTCTTC.

The V call is TRBV2, the J call TRBJ2-2; 8 nucleotides line up with TRBD1. V gave up 10 bases and J gave up 1 base; unmatched junction bases: 2. The length of the CDR3 is 13 residues. In germline, CDR1 is SNHLY, CDR2 FYNNEI. The DNA for the CDR3 is TGTGCCACGGGACAGGAGAACACCGGGGAGCTGTTTTTT. It is translated as CATGQENTGELFF.

The DNA for the CDR3 is TGTGCCAGCAGCGCCCTCACGGCGGGGCCTTCGGAGACCCAGTACTTC. This encodes CASSALTAGPSETQYF. This chain links TRBV2 with TRBJ2-5, with D perhaps matching TRBD2 (6 bases). The ends were cut back, 6 bases at V and 5 bases at J, with 22 bases in the middle. Germline V gene data show CDR1 as SNHLY and CDR2 as FYNNEI. CDR3 length equals 16 residues. Drawing the rest from reference TRBV2 and TRBJ2-5, the complete variable domain is EPEVTQTPSHQVTQMGQEVILRCVPISNHLYFYWYRQILGQKVEFLVSFYNNEISEKSEIFDDQFSVERPDGSNFTLKIRSTKLEDSAMYFCASSALTAGPSETQYFGPGTRLLVL.

Only a few counts were recorded for this clone. This chain connects TRBV27 to TRBJ1-1, with TRBD1 as a possible D gene (5 bases). Germline CDR1 MNHEY, CDR2 SMNVEV (reference sequence). This CDR3 has 13 residues. V was cut by 5 bases and J by 1 base, with 8 bases left in between. CDR3 in DNA: TGTGCCAGCAGTCGACAGTGGAACACTGAAGCTTTCTTT. As protein: CASSRQWNTEAFF.

This chain joins TRBV5-6 and TRBJ2-3; 7 bases match TRBD1. The CDR3 runs 16 residues. CDR1 and CDR2 from the germline V gene are SGHDT and YYEEEE. The trim removed 4 bases at V and 1 base at J, leaving 9 bases unmatched. CDR3 in amino acids: CASSLDPGGRTDTQYF. In nucleotides, the CDR3 is TGTGCCAGCAGCCTCGACCCAGGGGGTCGCACAGATACGCAGTATTTT.

The chain combines TRBV18 with TRBJ2-3; TRBD2 matches at 11 bases. CDR1 is KGHSH and CDR2 is LQKENI in the germline V gene. Trimming removed 3 bases from V and 2 bases from J; junction bases left unmatched: 4. The CDR3 consists of 16 residues. In DNA form, the CDR3 reads TGTGCCAGCTCACCGTGGACTAGCGGGTACACAGATACGCAGTATTTT. Its protein product is CASSPWTSGYTDTQYF.

V gene TRBV29-1 combines with J gene TRBJ2-7; no reliable D call. CDR3 length: 13 residues. CDR1 and CDR2 (germline): SQVTM, ANQGSEA. Trimming pared 4 bases from V and 6 bases from J, leaving 16 bases between. The CDR3 loop reads CSVGPTASGEQYF. The DNA for the CDR3 is TGCAGCGTTGGTCCAACAGCCTCTGGCGAGCAGTACTTC.

A single count supports this clone. A junction boundary mismatches the germline segment, possibly from a read error. V and J are TRBV6-5 and TRBJ2-7, with TRBD1 matching over 8 bases. From germline, CDR1 is MNHEY and CDR2 SVGAGI. The CDR3 consists of 16 residues. This CDR3 reads CASSYRTGGVSSEQYF. CDR3 nucleotide sequence: TGTGCCAGCAGTTACAGAACAGGGGGTGTTTCCTCCGAGCAGTACTTC.

The J gene is TRBJ2-2, the V gene TRBV18; D assignment may be TRBD1 or TRBD2 (5 bases each). The CDR3 is 16 amino acids. V lost 6 bases to trimming and J lost 2 bases, with 16 bases between them. The germline gives CDR1 KGHSH, CDR2 LQKENI. Here the CDR3 DNA reads TGTGCCAGCTCCCCGACCGGGACCCATAACACCGGGGAGCTGTTTTTT. Amino acids: CASSPTGTHNTGELFF.

This clone came up a few times. This chain connects TRBV11-2 to TRBJ2-2; no clear D. The germline V gene has CDR1 SGHAT and CDR2 FQNNGV. The CDR3 extends over 15 amino acids. Trimming stripped 5 bases from V and 2 bases from J, with 12 bases between. In DNA, the CDR3 is TGTGCCAGCAGCCCCGCTGCCGTTAACACCGGGGAGCTGTTTTTT. This sequence encodes CASSPAAVNTGELFF.

J is TRBJ1-3 and V is TRBV6-6; no reliable D call. CDR1 MNHNY and CDR2 SVGAGI come from the germline V gene (reference sequence). The CDR3 totals 14 residues. V was clipped by 0 bases and J by 0 bases, with 3 bases between them. Here the CDR3 DNA reads TGTGCCAGCAGTTACTCAAGCTCTGGAAACACCATATATTTT. This sequence encodes CASSYSSSGNTIYF.